This T cell receptor beta chain was obtained from a study of cytomegalovirus exposure and HLA in healthy donors. Across the study: A subsequent analysis stated that the 100 to 150 validation repertoires were run on the same platform as the 550 to 750 first-cohort repertoires.

Study findings and constraints: In vitro testing confirmed a few CMV-associated chains as specific for CMV antigens.

The donors belonged to the roughly 110-subject validation cohort, separate from the 666-subject first cohort. V was clipped by 8 bases and J by 0 bases, with 7 bases between them. Per germline, CDR1 SNHLY and CDR2 FYNNEI. The CDR3 runs to 12 residues. Produced via immunoSEQ multiplex PCR; TCRdb's table is partial and in-frame only. The sample lists 180,000 or so clones, around nine tenths occurring once. Details on this clone: The antigen is unknown.

The specimen was PBMCs. J is TRBJ1-2 and V is TRBV2; unclear D gene. The receptor was isolated from a man in his thirties or forties in good health and CMV-seropositive. This CDR3 reads CASDKANYGYTF. The DNA of the CDR3 is TGTGCCAGCGACAAAGCTAACTATGGCTACACCTTC.